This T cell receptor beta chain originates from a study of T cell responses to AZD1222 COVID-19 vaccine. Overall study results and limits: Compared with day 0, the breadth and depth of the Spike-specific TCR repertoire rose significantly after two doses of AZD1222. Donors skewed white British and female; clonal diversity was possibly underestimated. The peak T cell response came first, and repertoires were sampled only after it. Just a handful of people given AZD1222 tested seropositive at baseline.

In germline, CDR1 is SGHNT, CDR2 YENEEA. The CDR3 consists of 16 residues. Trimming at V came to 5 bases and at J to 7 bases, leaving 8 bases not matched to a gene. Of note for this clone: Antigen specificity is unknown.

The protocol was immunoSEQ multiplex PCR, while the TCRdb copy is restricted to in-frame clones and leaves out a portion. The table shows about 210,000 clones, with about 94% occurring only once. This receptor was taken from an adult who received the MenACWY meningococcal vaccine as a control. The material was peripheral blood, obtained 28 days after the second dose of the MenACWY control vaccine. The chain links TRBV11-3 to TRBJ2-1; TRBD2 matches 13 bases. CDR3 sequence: CASSRGLAGSRNEQFF. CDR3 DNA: TGTGCCAGCAGCAGGGGACTAGCGGGATCTAGAAATGAGCAGTTCTTC.